The sequence of this T cell receptor (beta chain) was determined in a study of blood T cell repertoires in COVID-19. Whole-study context: COVID-19 samples from acute and convalescent phases originated in the United States, Italy and Spain. T cells, B-cell-depleted T cells, or PBMCs provided the cDNA or gDNA that served as material.

In the authors' workflow: Reference gene primers were amplified, and this amplification served to estimate nucleated cell counts. The data were produced by immunoSEQ multiplex PCR, yet TCRdb's version contains in-frame clones alone and is incomplete. The V and J calls and clone size are taken from that table; D and trimming were inferred from the DNA. This table holds approximately 300,000 clones, 80% to 90% found once. V dropped 5 bases and J dropped 3; count of bases not matched to a gene: 13. The CDR3 spans 18 residues. Germline lookup yields CDR1 SGHRS and CDR2 YFSETQ. Sequencing was done on a sample of peripheral blood. The TCR comes from a man younger than 30 who had recovered from COVID-19. The rearrangement uses TRBV5-1 and TRBJ1-3; TRBD1 agrees at 11 bases. DNA of the CDR3: TGCGCCAGCAGGAAAACCGGGACAGGGGGACTAAATGGAAACACCATATATTTT. The encoded protein is CASRKTGTGGLNGNTIYF.